This is a list of T cell receptor beta chains from one sample in a study of radiation and T cells in renal cell carcinoma. Produced via immunoSEQ multiplex PCR; TCRdb's table is partial and in-frame only. This table has roughly 64,000 clones, 70% to 80% appearing once. Sequencing was performed on blood, taken from a patient whose treatment included radiotherapy and nephrectomy. The receptors stem from a man aged 60 to 75 with renal cell carcinoma. Both conserved end residues are part of each CDR3. Each record gives: D gene, V gene, clone size, J gene, CDR3 protein, CDR3 DNA. A D gene is named only where the DNA matches it firmly. Clone sizes are given selectively: once, few, many, or a class where the clone is expanded.

d_call: -; v_call: TRBV12-5; clone_size: -; j_call: TRBJ2-5; cdr3_aa: CASGLSLGGWETQYF; cdr3_nt: TGTGCTAGTGGTTTGTCACTTGGGGGATGGGAGACCCAGTACTTC
d_call: TRBD2; v_call: TRBV4-2; clone_size: -; j_call: TRBJ2-2; cdr3_aa: CASSQEATSGSKFGELFF; cdr3_nt: TGTGCCAGCAGCCAAGAGGCGACTAGCGGGAGTAAATTCGGGGAGCTGTTTTTT
d_call: -; v_call: TRBV5-1; clone_size: -; j_call: TRBJ2-1; cdr3_aa: CASSRDNEQFF; cdr3_nt: TGCGCCAGCAGCAGAGACAATGAGCAGTTCTTC
d_call: -; v_call: TRBV6-1; clone_size: -; j_call: TRBJ1-5; cdr3_aa: CASSEQSSNQPQHF; cdr3_nt: TGTGCCAGCAGTGAACAGTCTAGCAATCAGCCCCAGCATTTT
d_call: -; v_call: TRBV9; clone_size: -; j_call: TRBJ1-5; cdr3_aa: CASSQAGRPLTQHF; cdr3_nt: TGTGCCAGCAGCCAAGCTGGCCGGCCCTTAACCCAGCATTTT
d_call: -; v_call: TRBV5-1; clone_size: -; j_call: TRBJ2-5; cdr3_aa: CASKSFYQETQYF; cdr3_nt: TGCGCCAGCAAATCATTTTACCAAGAGACCCAGTACTTC
d_call: -; v_call: TRBV30; clone_size: -; j_call: TRBJ1-6; cdr3_aa: CAWSKTDFYNSPLHF; cdr3_nt: TGTGCCTGGAGTAAAACGGACTTCTATAATTCACCCCTCCACTTT
d_call: -; v_call: TRBV6-6; clone_size: -; j_call: TRBJ1-5; cdr3_aa: CASSPGPLQPQHF; cdr3_nt: TGTGCCAGCAGTCCGGGACCGCTTCAGCCCCAGCATTTT
d_call: -; v_call: TRBV4-3; clone_size: -; j_call: TRBJ1-3; cdr3_aa: CASSQGWNSGNTIYF; cdr3_nt: TGCGCCAGCAGCCAGGGTTGGAACTCTGGAAACACCATATATTTT
d_call: TRBD1; v_call: TRBV7-9; clone_size: -; j_call: TRBJ1-1; cdr3_aa: CASTLWTGETEAFF; cdr3_nt: TGTGCCAGCACCCTTTGGACAGGAGAAACTGAAGCTTTCTTT
d_call: -; v_call: TRBV9; clone_size: -; j_call: TRBJ1-4; cdr3_aa: CASSVGGGQKKLFF; cdr3_nt: TGTGCCAGCAGCGTAGGGGGTGGGCAGAAGAAACTGTTTTTT
d_call: -; v_call: TRBV6-5; clone_size: -; j_call: TRBJ2-1; cdr3_aa: CASSYSVGVVYNEQFF; cdr3_nt: TGTGCCAGCAGTTACTCTGTCGGAGTAGTCTACAATGAGCAGTTCTTC
d_call: -; v_call: TRBV5-5; clone_size: -; j_call: TRBJ1-1; cdr3_aa: CASSPVAGMASLTEAFF; cdr3_nt: TGTGCCAGCAGCCCGGTAGCGGGGATGGCATCTTTAACTGAAGCTTTCTTT
d_call: -; v_call: TRBV27; clone_size: -; j_call: TRBJ1-3; cdr3_aa: CASSKGREGNTIYF; cdr3_nt: TGTGCCAGCAGTAAGGGCAGGGAGGGAAACACCATATATTTT
d_call: -; v_call: TRBV9; clone_size: -; j_call: TRBJ2-3; cdr3_aa: CASSVGLPSTDTQYF; cdr3_nt: TGTGCCAGCAGCGTGGGACTTCCCAGCACAGATACGCAGTATTTT
d_call: TRBD2; v_call: TRBV15; clone_size: -; j_call: TRBJ2-5; cdr3_aa: CATSRNRAGTSGSWETQYF; cdr3_nt: TGTGCCACCAGCAGGAACCGAGCCGGGACTAGCGGGAGTTGGGAGACCCAGTACTTC
d_call: -; v_call: TRBV7-6; clone_size: -; j_call: TRBJ1-2; cdr3_aa: CAGSDGNYGYTF; cdr3_nt: TGTGCCGGCAGCGACGGAAACTATGGCTACACCTTC
d_call: -; v_call: TRBV11-2; clone_size: few; j_call: TRBJ1-4; cdr3_aa: CASSPVGGEKLFF; cdr3_nt: TGTGCCAGCAGCCCCGTTGGGGGTGAAAAACTGTTTTTT
d_call: TRBD2; v_call: TRBV11-3; clone_size: -; j_call: TRBJ2-1; cdr3_aa: CASSLQGWEASGRNEQFF; cdr3_nt: TGTGCCAGCAGCTTACAGGGGTGGGAGGCTAGCGGGAGAAATGAGCAGTTCTTC
d_call: -; v_call: TRBV5-8; clone_size: -; j_call: TRBJ1-4; cdr3_aa: CASSLRDATNEKLFF; cdr3_nt: TGTGCCAGCAGCTTGCGCGACGCAACTAATGAAAAACTGTTTTTT
d_call: -; v_call: TRBV2; clone_size: -; j_call: TRBJ2-5; cdr3_aa: CASTDPGKETQYF; cdr3_nt: TGTGCCAGCACCGACCCAGGGAAGGAGACCCAGTACTTC
d_call: -; v_call: TRBV27; clone_size: -; j_call: TRBJ1-5; cdr3_aa: CASSPQVSNQPQHF; cdr3_nt: TGTGCCAGCAGTCCACAGGTGAGCAATCAGCCCCAGCATTTT
d_call: -; v_call: TRBV6-6; clone_size: once; j_call: TRBJ1-1; cdr3_aa: CASSYSSGKNTEAFF; cdr3_nt: TGTGCCAGCAGTTACTCATCAGGGAAGAACACTGAAGCTTTCTTT